This TCR beta chain was identified during a study of cytomegalovirus exposure and HLA in healthy donors. The table came from immunoSEQ multiplex PCR; TCRdb's copy has only in-frame clones and leaves some out. This sample carries tens of thousands of clones, approximately 95% of them seen once, and the ten largest clones take less than 2.5%. CDR3 length equals 12 residues. V was cut by 4 bases and J by 5 bases, with 7 bases left in between. Germline V gene sequence: CDR1 SGHDN, CDR2 FVKESK. The sample comprised PBMCs. V is TRBV14 and J is TRBJ2-3; D may be TRBD2 (6 bases). This receptor was obtained from a woman between 18 and 29 years old in good health and CMV-seronegative. CDR3 region: CASSPGGDTQYF. CDR3 DNA: TGTGCCAGCAGCCCCGGGGGAGATACGCAGTATTTT.